These T cell receptor beta chains were read from a single sample in a study of beta chain features in type 1 diabetes. Sequencing was performed with immunoSEQ multiplex PCR; in TCRdb, only in-frame clones are kept and a portion is missing. The sample contains some 250,000 clones, roughly 10% of which appear only once. The sequenced sample consisted of naive CD4+ T cells from blood. These receptors came from a man between 25 and 39 years old with type 1 diabetes. Each CDR3 is given with its conserved first and last residue. The D gene is left open where the match is weak. Clone size is given for some rows only: seen once, a few or many times, or a class if the clone is expanded.

size	D	V	J	CDR3	DNA
few	NA	TRBV7-2	TRBJ1-2	CASSLGGDRGYTF	TGTGCCAGCAGCTTAGGTGGTGATCGGGGCTACACCTTC
few	TRBD1	TRBV7-9	TRBJ2-1	CASSSGTGRENEQFF	TGTGCCAGCAGCTCCGGGACAGGGAGGGAGAATGAGCAGTTCTTC
few	TRBD1	TRBV18	TRBJ1-6	CASSPLGTGRSPLHF	TGTGCCAGCTCACCACTTGGGACAGGGAGGTCACCCCTCCACTTT
few	NA	TRBV29-1	TRBJ2-5	CSTFQGQETQYF	TGCAGCACCTTCCAGGGACAAGAGACCCAGTACTTC
few	TRBD1	TRBV19	TRBJ1-2	CASSHRGRFYGYTF	TGTGCCAGTAGCCACAGGGGGCGATTCTATGGCTACACCTTC
few	NA	TRBV7-9	TRBJ2-2	CASSFGWNTGELFF	TGTGCCAGCAGCTTCGGGTGGAACACCGGGGAGCTGTTTTTT
few	TRBD1	TRBV9	TRBJ1-1	CASSAYWDREATEAFF	TGTGCCAGCAGCGCATATTGGGACAGGGAAGCCACTGAAGCTTTCTTT
NA	NA	TRBV6-6	TRBJ1-2	CASSSQGLGYTF	TGTGCCAGCAGTTCGCAGGGGCTTGGCTACACCTTC
few	TRBD2	TRBV29-1	TRBJ2-3	CSVEGWAGGQGDTQYF	TGCAGCGTTGAAGGGTGGGCGGGGGGCCAGGGAGATACGCAGTATTTT
NA	NA	TRBV18	TRBJ1-1	CASSPAGLNTEAFF	TGTGCCAGCTCACCGGCGGGCCTGAACACTGAAGCTTTCTTT
NA	TRBD1	TRBV2	TRBJ1-4	CASIPGQGRKLFF	TGTGCCAGCATCCCGGGACAGGGGCGAAAACTGTTTTTT
NA	TRBD1	TRBV18	TRBJ1-6	CASSTGQGAWSPLHF	TGTGCCAGCTCCACTGGACAGGGGGCTTGGTCACCCCTCCACTTT
NA	NA	TRBV4-1	TRBJ2-1	CASSQVGQKLYNEQFF	TGCGCCAGCAGCCAAGTAGGACAGAAGCTCTACAATGAGCAGTTCTTC
few	NA	TRBV6-5	TRBJ2-1	CASSGFNEQFF	TGTGCCAGCAGTGGCTTCAATGAGCAGTTCTTC
few	NA	TRBV4-3	TRBJ1-3	CASSQEPLGVPIYF	TGCGCCAGCAGCCAAGAGCCCCTCGGGGTCCCCATATATTTT
NA	NA	TRBV7-9	TRBJ1-6	CASSLNLPPLHF	TGTGCCAGCAGCTTAAACCTACCGCCCCTCCACTTT
few	NA	TRBV30	TRBJ2-4	CAWSDYTENIQYF	TGTGCCTGGAGTGATTACACCGAAAACATTCAGTACTTC
once	TRBD1	TRBV7-2	TRBJ1-6	CASILDRGKNSPLHF	TGTGCCAGCATCCTCGACAGGGGTAAAAATTCACCCCTCCACTTT
few	TRBD1	TRBV19	TRBJ1-4	CASSSGTGATNEKLFF	TGTGCCAGTAGTTCCGGGACAGGCGCAACTAATGAAAAACTGTTTTTT
NA	TRBD1	TRBV28	TRBJ1-5	CASGTDSNQPQHF	TGTGCCAGTGGGACAGATAGCAATCAGCCCCAGCATTTT
NA	NA	TRBV4-2	TRBJ1-5	CASSQFVGATVTNQPQHF	TGTGCCAGCAGCCAATTCGTGGGTGCGACAGTTACCAATCAGCCCCAGCATTTT
few	NA	TRBV5-1	TRBJ2-2	CASAEANTGELFF	TGCGCCAGCGCAGAAGCGAACACCGGGGAGCTGTTTTTT
few	NA	TRBV29-1	TRBJ2-3	CSVVTGAGTDTQYF	TGCAGCGTTGTTACGGGAGCCGGCACAGATACGCAGTATTTT
NA	NA	TRBV6-1	TRBJ2-7	CASSGAPFPYEQYF	TGTGCCAGCAGTGGGGCTCCGTTTCCCTACGAGCAGTACTTC
NA	NA	TRBV9	TRBJ1-1	CASSRTGHLEAFF	TGTGCCAGCAGCCGAACTGGGCACTTGGAAGCTTTCTTT
NA	NA	TRBV2	TRBJ2-5	CASTETRAGETQYF	TGTGCCAGCACCGAAACCAGGGCAGGAGAGACCCAGTACTTC
NA	NA	TRBV7-2	TRBJ2-5	CASSLARGGGTQYF	TGTGCCAGCAGCTTAGCGCGTGGGGGCGGGACCCAGTACTTC
NA	NA	TRBV6-1	TRBJ1-6	CASSEFIGVEESPLHF	TGTGCCAGCAGTGAATTCATCGGGGTGGAAGAGTCACCCCTCCACTTT
NA	NA	TRBV7-2	TRBJ2-3	CASSAGVPDTQYF	TGTGCCAGCAGCGCAGGGGTCCCAGATACGCAGTATTTT
few	TRBD2	TRBV7-9	TRBJ2-5	CASSPRGGAETQYF	TGTGCCAGCAGCCCTCGGGGGGGAGCGGAGACCCAGTACTTC
few	TRBD2	TRBV2	TRBJ2-1	CASSEERGGFEQFF	TGTGCCAGCAGTGAGGAGCGGGGGGGGTTTGAGCAGTTCTTC
few	TRBD2	TRBV7-7	TRBJ2-1	CASSATSGVGNEQFF	TGTGCTAGCAGCGCTACTAGCGGGGTTGGCAATGAGCAGTTCTTC
NA	NA	TRBV28	TRBJ2-7	CASSLNGYEQYF	TGTGCCAGCAGTTTAAACGGGTACGAGCAGTACTTC
NA	NA	TRBV29-1	TRBJ2-3	CSVETGTDTQYF	TGCAGCGTTGAAACAGGCACAGATACGCAGTATTTT
NA	NA	TRBV5-1	TRBJ2-5	CASSLGLGETQYF	TGCGCCAGCAGCTTGGGACTAGGCGAGACCCAGTACTTC
few	NA	TRBV29-1	TRBJ1-1	CSVAFHTEAFF	TGCAGCGTTGCGTTCCACACTGAAGCTTTCTTT
few	TRBD1	TRBV7-6	TRBJ2-7	CASSLETGGSYEQYF	TGTGCCAGCAGCTTAGAAACAGGGGGCTCCTACGAGCAGTACTTC
NA	NA	TRBV30	TRBJ1-1	CAWSVIQNTEAFF	TGTGCCTGGAGTGTAATCCAGAACACTGAAGCTTTCTTT
few	NA	TRBV2	TRBJ2-2	CASTREATGELFF	TGTGCCAGCACCAGGGAGGCCACCGGGGAGCTGTTTTTT
few	NA	TRBV27	TRBJ1-6	CASSSDRNSPLHF	TGTGCCAGCAGTTCCGACAGGAATTCACCCCTCCACTTT
NA	NA	TRBV27	TRBJ2-7	CASSAQGREQYF	TGTGCCAGCAGTGCCCAGGGCCGGGAGCAGTACTTC
few	TRBD1	TRBV15	TRBJ2-6	CATSRSGQGAAGANVLTF	TGTGCCACCAGCAGATCCGGACAGGGGGCAGCAGGGGCCAACGTCCTGACTTTC
NA	NA	TRBV15	TRBJ1-2	CATSGRPEGYTF	TGTGCCACCAGCGGACGTCCGGAGGGGTACACCTTC
few	TRBD1	TRBV25-1	TRBJ2-7	CASSTPGQGGEQYF	TGTGCCAGCAGTACTCCGGGACAGGGGGGCGAGCAGTACTTC
few	TRBD1	TRBV9	TRBJ2-7	CASSVAGTGTYEQYF	TGTGCCAGCAGCGTAGCCGGGACAGGGACCTACGAGCAGTACTTC
NA	NA	TRBV7-9	TRBJ2-5	CASTEGGGQETQYF	TGTGCCAGCACCGAGGGTGGAGGGCAAGAGACCCAGTACTTC
few	TRBD1	TRBV5-4	TRBJ2-1	CASSLARDRYNEQFF	TGTGCCAGCAGCTTGGCCCGGGACAGATACAATGAGCAGTTCTTC
NA	TRBD1	TRBV4-1	TRBJ2-1	CASSQGRDRASYNEQFF	TGCGCCAGCAGCCAAGGGCGGGACAGGGCCTCCTACAATGAGCAGTTCTTC
NA	TRBD1	TRBV7-2	TRBJ1-2	CASSSYPGGAGYGYTF	TGTGCCAGCAGCTCCTATCCAGGGGGCGCGGGCTATGGCTACACCTTC
few	TRBD2	TRBV7-9	TRBJ2-1	CASSPGLAGGADEQFF	TGTGCCAGCAGCCCGGGACTAGCGGGGGGGGCGGATGAGCAGTTCTTC
NA	NA	TRBV14	TRBJ1-2	CASSRHGRAGYTF	TGTGCCAGCAGCCGTCATGGCAGGGCCGGCTACACCTTC
NA	NA	TRBV30	TRBJ1-4	CAWSVGRTNEKLFF	TGTGCCTGGAGTGTGGGGCGGACGAATGAAAAACTGTTTTTT
NA	TRBD2	TRBV6-5	TRBJ2-5	CASSYRTSGVGAQYF	TGTGCCAGCAGTTACCGGACTAGCGGGGTAGGGGCCCAGTACTTC
once	NA	TRBV25-1	TRBJ1-1	CASSEYRGGTEAFF	TGTGCCAGCAGTGAATACCGGGGGGGGACTGAAGCTTTCTTT
few	NA	TRBV7-9	TRBJ2-1	CASSVQRYNEQFF	TGTGCCAGCAGCGTTCAGAGGTACAATGAGCAGTTCTTC
NA	NA	TRBV7-9	TRBJ2-3	CASSSGSESDTQYF	TGTGCCAGCAGCTCGGGGAGCGAGTCCGATACGCAGTATTTT
NA	NA	TRBV28	TRBJ1-5	CASSFGGYSNQPQHF	TGTGCCAGCAGTTTTGGGGGCTATAGCAATCAGCCCCAGCATTTT
NA	NA	TRBV19	TRBJ2-1	CASSIPNGQGDKFF	TGTGCCAGTAGTATTCCTAACGGGCAGGGCGATAAGTTCTTC